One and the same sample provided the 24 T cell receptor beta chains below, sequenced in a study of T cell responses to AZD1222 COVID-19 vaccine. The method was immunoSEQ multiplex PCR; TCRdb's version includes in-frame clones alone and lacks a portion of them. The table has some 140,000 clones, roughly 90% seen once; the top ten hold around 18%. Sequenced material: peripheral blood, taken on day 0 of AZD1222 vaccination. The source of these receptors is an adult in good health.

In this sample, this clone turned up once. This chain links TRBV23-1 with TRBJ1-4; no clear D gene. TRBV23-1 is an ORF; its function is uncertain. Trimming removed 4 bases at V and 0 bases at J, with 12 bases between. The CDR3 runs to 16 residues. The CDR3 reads CASSPRTLATNEKLFF. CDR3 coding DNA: TGCGCCAGCAGTCCTAGGACCCTTGCAACTAATGAAAAACTGTTTTTT.

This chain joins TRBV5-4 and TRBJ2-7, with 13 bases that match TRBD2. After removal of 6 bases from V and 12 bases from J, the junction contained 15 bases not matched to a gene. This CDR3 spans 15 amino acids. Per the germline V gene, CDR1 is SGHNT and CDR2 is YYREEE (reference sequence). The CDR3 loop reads CASTPGPGTSGTRYF. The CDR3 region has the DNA TGTGCCAGCACCCCAGGGCCCGGGACTAGCGGGACTCGGTACTTC.

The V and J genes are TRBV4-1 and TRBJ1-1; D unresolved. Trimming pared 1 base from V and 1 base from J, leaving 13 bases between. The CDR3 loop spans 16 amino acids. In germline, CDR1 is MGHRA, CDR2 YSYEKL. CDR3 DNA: TGCGCCAGCAGCCAAGGTTCATGGCCACAGAACACTGAAGCTTTCTTT. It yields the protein CASSQGSWPQNTEAFF.

CDR3 nucleotides: TGTGCCAGCAGCCCCACTAGCACAGATACGCAGTATTTT. This gives the protein CASSPTSTDTQYF. This sequence joins TRBV7-8 and TRBJ2-3; the D is unclear. Per germline, CDR1 SGHVS and CDR2 FQNEAQ. This CDR3 has 13 residues. Trimming removed 5 bases from V and 0 bases from J, with 6 bases in between.

This CDR3 is CASSLVVGTHQETQYF. CDR3 nucleotides: TGTGCCAGCAGCTTAGTGGTGGGGACACACCAAGAGACCCAGTACTTC. The rearrangement links TRBV7-2 to TRBJ2-5; D perhaps matches TRBD1 (6 bases). This CDR3 contains 16 residues. Between the trimmed V and J ends, which lost 1 base and 0 bases, there was a span of 12 bases. The germline gives CDR1 SGHTA, CDR2 FQGNSA.

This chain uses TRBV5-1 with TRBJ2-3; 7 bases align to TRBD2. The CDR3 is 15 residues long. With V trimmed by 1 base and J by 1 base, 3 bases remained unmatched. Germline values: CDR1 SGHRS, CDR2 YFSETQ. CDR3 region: CASSLRLAGTDTQYF. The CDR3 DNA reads TGCGCCAGCAGCTTGAGGCTAGCGGGCACAGATACGCAGTATTTT.

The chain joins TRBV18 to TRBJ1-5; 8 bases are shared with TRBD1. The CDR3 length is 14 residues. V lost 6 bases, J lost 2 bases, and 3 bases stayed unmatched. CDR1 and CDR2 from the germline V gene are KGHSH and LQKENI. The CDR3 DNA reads TGTGCCAGCTCCGGACAGGGAGGCAATCAGCCCCAGCATTTT. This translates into CASSGQGGNQPQHF.

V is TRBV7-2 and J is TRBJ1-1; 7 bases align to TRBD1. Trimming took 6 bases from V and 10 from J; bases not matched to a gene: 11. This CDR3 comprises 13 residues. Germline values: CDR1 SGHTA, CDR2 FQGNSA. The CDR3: CASSNRDRGGAFF. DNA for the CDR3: TGTGCCAGCAGTAACAGGGACAGAGGGGGAGCTTTCTTT.

CDR3 loop: CASSPDEGISDGYTF. The CDR3 DNA reads TGTGCCAGTAGTCCTGACGAAGGAATTTCGGATGGCTACACCTTC. V and J are TRBV19 and TRBJ1-2; D unresolved. V shed 5 bases and J shed 6 bases, with 19 bases lying between them. Germline CDR1 is LNHDA and CDR2 is SQIVND (reference sequence). The CDR3 is 15 residues long.

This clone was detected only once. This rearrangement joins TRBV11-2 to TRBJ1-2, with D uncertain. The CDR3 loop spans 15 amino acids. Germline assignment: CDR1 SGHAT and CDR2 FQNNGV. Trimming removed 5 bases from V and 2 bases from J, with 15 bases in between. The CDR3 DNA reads TGTGCCAGCAGCCCGAGTGAGGCCCACAACTATGGCTACACCTTC. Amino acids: CASSPSEAHNYGYTF.

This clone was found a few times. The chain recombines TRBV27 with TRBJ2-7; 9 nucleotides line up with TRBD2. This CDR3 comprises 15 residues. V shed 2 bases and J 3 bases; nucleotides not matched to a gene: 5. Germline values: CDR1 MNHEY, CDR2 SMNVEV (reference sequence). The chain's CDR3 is CASSLGAGGIYEQYF. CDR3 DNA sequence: TGTGCCAGCAGTTTAGGTGCGGGGGGGATCTACGAGCAGTACTTC.

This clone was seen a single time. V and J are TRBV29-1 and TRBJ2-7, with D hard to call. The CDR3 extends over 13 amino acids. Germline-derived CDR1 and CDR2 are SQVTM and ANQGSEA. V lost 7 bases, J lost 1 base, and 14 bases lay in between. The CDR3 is CSACKDGSYEQYF. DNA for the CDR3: TGCAGCGCCTGTAAGGACGGATCCTACGAGCAGTACTTC.

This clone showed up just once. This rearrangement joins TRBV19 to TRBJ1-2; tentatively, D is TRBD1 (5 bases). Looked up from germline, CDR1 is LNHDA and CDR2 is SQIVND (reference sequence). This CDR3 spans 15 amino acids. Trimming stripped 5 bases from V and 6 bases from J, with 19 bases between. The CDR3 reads CASSHVLWGSDGYTF. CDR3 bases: TGTGCCAGTAGTCACGTCCTGTGGGGGTCGGATGGCTACACCTTC.

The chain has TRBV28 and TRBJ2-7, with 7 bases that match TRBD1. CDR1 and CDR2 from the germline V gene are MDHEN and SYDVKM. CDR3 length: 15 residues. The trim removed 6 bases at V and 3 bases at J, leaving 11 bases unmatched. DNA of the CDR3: TGTGCCAGCAGCACACCGGGACAGAACGTCTACGAGCAGTACTTC. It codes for CASSTPGQNVYEQYF.

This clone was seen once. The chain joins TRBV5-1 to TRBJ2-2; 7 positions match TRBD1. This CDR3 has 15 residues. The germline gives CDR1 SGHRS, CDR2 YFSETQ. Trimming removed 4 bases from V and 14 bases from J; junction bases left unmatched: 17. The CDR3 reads CASSPRQGRGQELFF. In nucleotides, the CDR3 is TGCGCCAGCAGCCCCAGACAGGGAAGGGGGCAGGAACTGTTTTTT.

The DNA of the CDR3 is TGTGCCACCCAGGCTCGGGGGATCTCTAGCACAGATACGCAGTATTTT. Its translation: CATQARGISSTDTQYF. The chain links TRBV24-1 to TRBJ2-3, with D maybe TRBD2 (6 bases). This CDR3 has 16 residues. V shed 9 bases and J shed 0 bases, with 18 bases lying between them. Germline V gene data show CDR1 as KGHDR and CDR2 as SFDVKD.

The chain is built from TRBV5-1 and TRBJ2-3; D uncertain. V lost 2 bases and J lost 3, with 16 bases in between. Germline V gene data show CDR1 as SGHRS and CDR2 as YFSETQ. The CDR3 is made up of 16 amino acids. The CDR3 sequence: CASSLGYPASTDTQYF. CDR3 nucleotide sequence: TGCGCCAGCAGCTTAGGCTACCCCGCGAGTACAGATACGCAGTATTTT.

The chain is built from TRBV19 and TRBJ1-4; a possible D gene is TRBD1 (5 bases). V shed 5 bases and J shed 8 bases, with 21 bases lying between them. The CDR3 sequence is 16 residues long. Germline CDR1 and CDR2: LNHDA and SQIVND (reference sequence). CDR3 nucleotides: TGTGCCAGTAGTGCCACCGCCGGGGGGATGACAGAAAAACTGTTTTTT. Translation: CASSATAGGMTEKLFF.

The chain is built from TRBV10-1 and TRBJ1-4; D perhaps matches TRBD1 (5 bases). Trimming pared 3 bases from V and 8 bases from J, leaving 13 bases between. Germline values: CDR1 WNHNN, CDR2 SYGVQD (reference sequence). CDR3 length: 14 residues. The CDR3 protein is CASSDSGRGEKLFF. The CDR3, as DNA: TGCGCCAGCAGTGATTCGGGGCGAGGAGAAAAACTGTTTTTT.

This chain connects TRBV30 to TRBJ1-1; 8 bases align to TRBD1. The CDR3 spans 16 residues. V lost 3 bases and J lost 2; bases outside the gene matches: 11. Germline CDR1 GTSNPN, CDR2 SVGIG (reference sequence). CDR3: CAWRATGGIANTEAFF. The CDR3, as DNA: TGTGCCTGGAGGGCTACAGGGGGAATAGCAAACACTGAAGCTTTCTTT.

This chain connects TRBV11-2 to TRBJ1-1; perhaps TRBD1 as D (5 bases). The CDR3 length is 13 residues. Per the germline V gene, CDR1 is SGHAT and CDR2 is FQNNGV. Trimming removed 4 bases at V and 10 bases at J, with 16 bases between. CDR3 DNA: TGTGCCAGCAGCTCGGGGTCTCTTGGGGGAGCTTTCTTT. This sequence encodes CASSSGSLGGAFF.

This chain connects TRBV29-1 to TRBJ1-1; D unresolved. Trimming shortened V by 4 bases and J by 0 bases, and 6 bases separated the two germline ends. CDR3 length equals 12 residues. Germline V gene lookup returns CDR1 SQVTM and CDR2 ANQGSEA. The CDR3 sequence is CSVALVNTEAFF. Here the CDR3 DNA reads TGCAGCGTTGCCTTAGTGAACACTGAAGCTTTCTTT.

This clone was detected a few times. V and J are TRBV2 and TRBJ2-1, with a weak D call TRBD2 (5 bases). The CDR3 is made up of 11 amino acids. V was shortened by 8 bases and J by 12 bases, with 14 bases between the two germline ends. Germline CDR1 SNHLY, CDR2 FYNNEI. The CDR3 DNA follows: TGTGCCAGCGGGAAGGAGGCAGCGCAGTTCTTC. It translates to CASGKEAAQFF.

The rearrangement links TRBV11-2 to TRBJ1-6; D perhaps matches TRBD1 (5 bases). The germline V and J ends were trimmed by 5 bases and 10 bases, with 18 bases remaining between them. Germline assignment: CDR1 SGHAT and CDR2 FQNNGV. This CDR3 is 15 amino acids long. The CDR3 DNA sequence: TGTGCCAGCAGCCTCGGACCGGGGGGGTGGTCACCCCTCCACTTT. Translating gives CASSLGPGGWSPLHF. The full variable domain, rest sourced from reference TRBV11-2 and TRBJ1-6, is EAGVAQSPRYKIIEKRQSVAFWCNPISGHATLYWYQQILGQGPKLLIQFQNNGVVDDSQLPKDRFSAERLKGVDSTLKIQPAKLEDSAVYLCASSLGPGGWSPLHFGNGTRLTVT.